These 2 T cell receptor beta chains were sequenced from one sample in a study of cytomegalovirus exposure and HLA in healthy donors (dated by TCRdb to about 2017). The library was prepared using the immunoSEQ multiplex PCR assay. For the multiplex PCR, a mixture combining 60 forward primers for TCR Vbeta segments and 13 reverse primers for TCR Jbeta segments was used. The clones in this table, taken by TCRdb from immuneACCESS, are in-frame only. Not every clone is retained; where verified, under half of the shortfall comes from an unresolved V gene, and the cause of the rest is unknown. Counted in this sample were over 45,000 clones; 65% to 90% of them appeared once. The ten largest clones represent roughly 4.5% of the sample. Source material: PBMCs. These receptor sequences come from a man younger than 40 in good health and CMV-seronegative.

The chain carries TRBV5-1 and TRBJ2-2; D gene ambiguous. V was pared by 4 bases and J by 4 bases, with 8 bases between. The CDR3 contains 13 residues. Looked up from germline, CDR1 is SGHRS and CDR2 is YFSETQ. As DNA, the CDR3 is TGCGCCAGCAGCCTCCCGGGCACCGGGGAGCTGTTTTTT. Its translation is CASSLPGTGELFF.

The V and J genes are TRBV9 and TRBJ1-3; possibly TRBD1 for D (5 bases). V lost 3 bases, J lost 3 bases, and 10 bases lay in between. This CDR3 contains 14 residues. CDR1 and CDR2 (germline): SGDLS, YYNGEE. The CDR3, as DNA: TGTGCCAGCAGCGCAGGGCTTTATGGAAACACCATATATTTT. It yields the protein CASSAGLYGNTIYF.